The 26 T cell receptor beta chains presented below share a single source sample, sequenced in a study of T-cell reconstitution after alpha-beta-depleted transplantation in children. Preparation of the TCRbeta library used unique molecular identifiers. One entry per CDR3 protein results from TCRdb running MiXCR on the PCR reads. The data contain about 460,000 distinct CDR3 sequences, 12% of them singletons. The sample was PBMCs from the stem cell graft donor, taken from the stem cell graft. Receptors originate from a human donor who donated a stem cell graft to a child with combined immunodeficiency.

J is TRBJ2-7 and V is TRBV27; 8 bases line up with TRBD2. V shed 4 bases, J shed 2 bases, and the junction held 7 bases outside the gene matches. Germline V gene sequence: CDR1 MNHEY, CDR2 SMNVEV (reference sequence). This CDR3 comprises 15 residues. DNA of the CDR3: TGTGCCAGCAGTTCAATACCGGGACTAGCCTACGAGCAGTACTTC. Translating gives CASSSIPGLAYEQYF.

Ten or more counts support this clonotype. This sequence joins TRBV20-1 and TRBJ2-7; 10 bases match TRBD1. Germline V gene lookup returns CDR1 DFQATT and CDR2 SNEGSKA (reference sequence). The CDR3 covers 15 residues. With V trimmed by 1 base and J by 3 bases, 6 bases remained unmatched. The CDR3 nucleotides read TGCAGTGCTAGAGGGGGACAGGGGTTCGACTACGAGCAGTACTTC. It encodes CSARGGQGFDYEQYF.

This chain uses TRBV7-2 with TRBJ2-3; 12 bases agree with TRBD2. The V segment lost 5 bases and the J segment 1 base; nucleotides outside the gene matches: 7. The germline V gene encodes CDR1 SGHTA and CDR2 FQGNSA. CDR3 size: 17 residues. DNA for the CDR3: TGTGCCAGCAGCGGACTAGCGGGGATCCTGCGCACAGATACGCAGTATTTT. Its translation: CASSGLAGILRTDTQYF.

V usage is TRBV6-1 and J usage is TRBJ2-1; 9 bases fit TRBD2. CDR1 MNHNS and CDR2 SASEGT come from the germline V gene. The junction had 4 bases not matched to a gene; V was cut back by 2 bases and J by 8 bases. The CDR3 sequence is 14 residues long. The CDR3 DNA reads as TGTGCCAGCAGTGAAAGCGGGAGGCCATATGAGCAGTTCTTC. Translated: CASSESGRPYEQFF.

This clonotype was seen repeatedly, ten times or more. V and J are TRBV5-1 and TRBJ2-3, with TRBD2 as a possible D gene (5 bases). CDR3 length equals 14 residues. Germline values: CDR1 SGHRS, CDR2 YFSETQ. The V end was cut by 0 bases, the J end by 3 bases, with 8 bases between. This chain's CDR3 is CASSLGPGTDTQYF. CDR3 bases: TGCGCCAGCAGCTTGGGTCCGGGGACAGATACGCAGTATTTT.

The V gene is TRBV18, the J gene TRBJ1-5; D not certain. The CDR3 is 13 amino acids. CDR1 and CDR2 (germline): KGHSH, LQKENI. Trimming stripped 3 bases from V and 5 bases from J, with 8 bases between. Here the CDR3 DNA reads TGTGCCAGCTCACCCGAAATAGATCAGCCCCAGCATTTT. This sequence encodes CASSPEIDQPQHF. The variable domain in full, with the rest retrieved from reference TRBV18 and TRBJ1-5, is NAGVMQNPRHLVRRRGQEARLRCSPMKGHSHVYWYRQLPEEGLKFMVYLQKENIIDESGMPKERFSAEFPKEGPSILRIQQVVRGDSAAYFCASSPEIDQPQHFGDGTRLSIL.

Notes on this clonotype: A much larger clone sits a single nucleotide away, making a read error possible. The chain employs TRBV6-2 or TRBV6-3 and TRBJ2-3, with D possibly TRBD1 on 5 matching bases. Germline CDR1 MNHEY, CDR2 SVGEGT. The CDR3 has 13 residues. For the CDR3, the DNA is TGTGTCAGCAGTTCCAAAGACAGAGATACGCAGTATTTT. Protein product: CVSSSKDRDTQYF.

The chain links TRBV4-3 to TRBJ2-2, with 13 bases fitting TRBD2. Germline lookup yields CDR1 LGHNA and CDR2 YSLEER. The CDR3 contains 18 residues. Unmatched junction bases numbered 8, after V lost 4 bases and J lost 3 bases. CDR3 DNA: TGCGCCAGCAGCCTCTCTATCGGACTAGCGGGAGACACCGGGGAGCTGTTTTTT. Translating it yields CASSLSIGLAGDTGELFF.

This clonotype appeared a few times. V and J are TRBV6-1 and TRBJ2-5; TRBD1 agrees at 9 bases. In germline, CDR1 is MNHNS, CDR2 SASEGT. V shed 5 bases, J shed 2 bases, and the junction held 6 bases outside the gene matches. The length of the CDR3 is 15 residues. CDR3: CASSKPDRGQETQYF. For the CDR3, the DNA is TGTGCCAGCAGTAAACCTGACAGGGGGCAAGAGACCCAGTACTTC.

The chain employs TRBV12-3 or TRBV12-4 and TRBJ2-7; perhaps D is TRBD1 or TRBD2 (6 bases each). V shed 3 bases and J shed 9 bases, with 9 bases lying between them. There are 11 residues in the CDR3. The CDR3 loop is CASSLGGWQYF. Here the CDR3 DNA reads TGTGCCAGCAGTTTGGGGGGCTGGCAGTACTTC.

This clonotype was seen a few times. V usage is TRBV20-1 and J usage is TRBJ2-7, with D perhaps TRBD2 (5 bases). Trimming cost V 3 bases and J 2 bases, with 11 bases left between them. The CDR3 covers 13 residues. CDR1 and CDR2 from the germline V gene are DFQATT and SNEGSKA (reference sequence). CDR3 nucleotides: TGCAGTGCTAGGAGTAGCGACCCCTACGAGCAGTACTTC. This translates into CSARSSDPYEQYF.

On this clonotype: This is likely a read error, given that the CDR3 carries no conserved phenylalanine or tryptophan at its end. The CDR3 bases are TGTGCCAGCAGTCGGGACTCTAGCGGAAACGAGCAGTACTCC. It codes for CASSRDSSGNEQYS. J is TRBJ2-7 and V is TRBV6-1, with TRBD2 matching 7 bases. Trimming at V came to 5 bases and at J to 5 bases, leaving 9 bases not matched to a gene. Germline CDR1 and CDR2: MNHNS and SASEGT. This CDR3 is built from 14 residues.

The chain couples TRBV11-2 to TRBJ2-5, with D hard to call. This CDR3 is built from 13 residues. V was shortened by 2 bases and J by 2 bases, with 6 bases between the two germline ends. CDR1 SGHAT and CDR2 FQNNGV come from the germline V gene. The CDR3 nucleotides read TGTGCCAGCAGCTTATGGGAACAAGAGACCCAGTACTTC. This gives the protein CASSLWEQETQYF.

This chain connects TRBV25-1 to TRBJ1-6; D ambiguous. The CDR3 is made up of 13 amino acids. The germline CDR1 and CDR2 sequences are MGHDK and SYGVNS. V was cut by 7 bases and J by 8 bases, with 12 bases left in between. The CDR3 sequence: CASTRKGDSPLHF. CDR3 nucleotides: TGTGCCAGCACCAGAAAAGGAGATTCACCCCTCCACTTT. The full variable domain, completed using reference TRBV25-1 and TRBJ1-6, is EADIYQTPRYLVIGTGKKITLECSQTMGHDKMYWYQQDPGMELHLIHYSYGVNSTEKGDLSSESTVSRIRTEHFPLTLESARPSHTSQYLCASTRKGDSPLHFGNGTRLTVT.

This clonotype came up a few times. This chain uses TRBV10-3 with TRBJ1-2; TRBD1 might be the D (5 bases). Per germline, CDR1 ENHRY and CDR2 SYGVKD. The CDR3 is made up of 11 amino acids. Trimming removed 6 bases at V and 4 bases at J, with 6 bases between. CDR3 sequence reads: CAISRVYGYTF. CDR3 nucleotide sequence: TGTGCCATCAGCAGGGTCTATGGCTACACCTTC.

This clonotype was observed a handful of times. V and J are TRBV5-1 and TRBJ2-7; 13 bases line up with TRBD2. Germline lookup yields CDR1 SGHRS and CDR2 YFSETQ. The length of the CDR3 is 17 residues. Germline trimming cut 0 bases from V and 3 bases from J; bases unmatched to any gene: 6. The CDR3 spells CASSLGTSGRGSYEQYF. The DNA of the CDR3 is TGCGCCAGCAGCTTGGGGACTAGCGGGAGAGGTAGCTACGAGCAGTACTTC.

V usage is TRBV11-2 and J usage is TRBJ2-7, with 7 nucleotides matching TRBD2. The CDR3 runs 19 residues. V was clipped by 0 bases and J by 5 bases; unmatched bases: 19. Germline values: CDR1 SGHAT, CDR2 FQNNGV. The CDR3 protein is CASSLDLTATSRSPNEQYF. The CDR3 DNA follows: TGTGCCAGCAGCTTAGATCTTACCGCGACTAGCAGGTCGCCCAACGAGCAGTACTTC.

This clonotype has ten or more counts. The chain recombines TRBV5-4 with TRBJ2-7; D may correspond to TRBD1 or TRBD2 (5 bases each). V dropped 0 bases and J dropped 4 bases, with 14 bases sitting between them. The germline V gene encodes CDR1 SGHNT and CDR2 YYREEE (reference sequence). This CDR3 is 15 amino acids long. CDR3 coding DNA: TGTGCCAGCAGCTTGGCAGGTGGGGGACCTTACGAGCAGTACTTC. This sequence encodes CASSLAGGGPYEQYF.

The J gene is TRBJ2-7, the V gene TRBV20-1; 9 nucleotides align to TRBD1. Germline V gives CDR1 DFQATT, CDR2 SNEGSKA (reference sequence). The CDR3 is made up of 14 amino acids. The ends lost 4 bases at V and 3 bases at J; junction bases unmatched: 7. The CDR3 is CSAISGTGFYEQYF. The CDR3 nucleotides are TGCAGTGCTATCTCCGGGACAGGGTTCTACGAGCAGTACTTC.

This clonotype was counted many times. The chain carries TRBV12-3 or TRBV12-4 and TRBJ2-5, with D perhaps TRBD1 or TRBD2 (5 bases each). Matching the DNA end better, TRBJ2-3 makes the J call doubtful. The CDR3 consists of 11 residues. CDR3 sequence (DNA): TGTGCCAGCAGTTTTGGGGGTACGCAGTATTTT. Amino acid sequence: CASSFGGTQYF.

This clonotype was seen a handful of times. CDR3 bases: TGTGCCAGCAGTTTACGGGGCGGGAGAGACACCGGGGAGCTGTTTTTT. Translation: CASSLRGGRDTGELFF. This rearrangement joins TRBV12-3 or TRBV12-4 to TRBJ2-2; 7 bases map to TRBD2. The CDR3 sequence is 16 residues long. With 2 bases clipped from V and 3 bases from J, the junction kept 6 bases outside the gene matches.

Only a few counts were recorded for this clonotype. This sequence joins TRBV3-1 and TRBJ2-1, with TRBD1 identical over 8 bases. Germline-derived CDR1 and CDR2 are LGHDT and YNNKEL (reference sequence). With V trimmed by 5 bases and J by 1 base, 7 bases remained unmatched. This CDR3 is built from 16 residues. CDR3 nucleotide sequence: TGTGCCAGCAGCGTGTACAGGGGGGTTTCCTACAATGAGCAGTTCTTC. The encoded protein is CASSVYRGVSYNEQFF.

This clonotype has more than one count but fewer than ten. The rearrangement joins TRBV12-5 to TRBJ2-5; 11 bases match TRBD1. This CDR3 is built from 17 residues. The germline V gene has CDR1 LGHNT and CDR2 FRNRAP. V dropped 6 bases and J dropped 4; count of bases not matched to a gene: 13. The CDR3 sequence: CASGYRPPGTGGETQYF. DNA of the CDR3: TGTGCTAGTGGCTACAGGCCCCCCGGGACAGGGGGAGAGACCCAGTACTTC.

This chain uses TRBV9 with TRBJ2-1, with 10 nucleotides matching TRBD2. V shed 4 bases, J shed 5 bases, and the junction held 9 bases outside the gene matches. Germline values: CDR1 SGDLS, CDR2 YYNGEE. This CDR3 comprises 16 residues. CDR3 nucleotides: TGTGCCAGCAGCCCGAAGAAACTAGCGGGGCACAATGAGCAGTTCTTC. Translation: CASSPKKLAGHNEQFF.

This clonotype was counted a few times. The V and J genes are TRBV10-3 and TRBJ2-1, with D possibly being TRBD1 (6 bases). Germline V gene lookup returns CDR1 ENHRY and CDR2 SYGVKD. The CDR3 length is 12 residues. V was clipped by 2 bases and J by 8 bases, with 7 bases between them. The CDR3 DNA reads TGTGCCATCAGTGAGGGGGGCGATGAGCAGTTCTTC. Residues: CAISEGGDEQFF.

The chain is built from TRBV30 and TRBJ1-1, with 9 nucleotides matching TRBD1. The germline V gene encodes CDR1 GTSNPN and CDR2 SVGIG (reference sequence). With V trimmed by 4 bases and J by 5 bases, 5 bases remained unmatched. This CDR3 contains 13 residues. The DNA for the CDR3 is TGTGCCTGGACTGACAGGGGGTGGACTGAAGCTTTCTTT. Residues: CAWTDRGWTEAFF.